This passage covers 3 T cell receptor beta chains from one sample sequenced in a study of blood T cell repertoires in COVID-19. Sequenced by immunoSEQ multiplex PCR; TCRdb stores in-frame clones only, minus some. There are 95,000 or so clones in the sample; 89% occur only once, and about 3.7% lies in the top ten. Sequencing was carried out using peripheral blood. These receptors all come from a woman aged 70-85 years with acute or convalescent COVID-19.

This clone was counted once. The V and J genes are TRBV5-4 and TRBJ2-3, with 7 bases fitting TRBD2. V lost 0 bases, J lost 1 base, and 2 bases stayed unmatched. From germline, CDR1 is SGHNT and CDR2 YYREEE (reference sequence). CDR3 size: 15 residues. DNA of the CDR3: TGTGCCAGCAGCTTGGAAACTAGCGGCACAGATACGCAGTATTTT. Its translation is CASSLETSGTDTQYF.

CDR3 in amino acids: CASSLDRVVTDTQYF. CDR3 coding DNA: TGTGCCAGCAGCTTGGACCGGGTTGTTACGGATACGCAGTATTTT. The chain uses TRBV5-4 and TRBJ2-3; no definite D call. The germline V gene has CDR1 SGHNT and CDR2 YYREEE (reference sequence). This CDR3 has 15 residues. Between the trimmed V and J ends, which lost 0 bases and 6 bases, there was a span of 14 bases.

The chain has TRBV28 and TRBJ2-7; TRBD2 aligns across 7 bases. The CDR3 sequence is 12 residues long. Germline CDR1 MDHEN, CDR2 SYDVKM. Trimming at V came to 2 bases and at J to 13 bases, leaving 8 bases not matched to a gene. The CDR3 loop reads CASSLGGGIIYF. CDR3 nucleotide sequence: TGTGCCAGCAGTTTAGGGGGGGGTATCATCTACTTC.